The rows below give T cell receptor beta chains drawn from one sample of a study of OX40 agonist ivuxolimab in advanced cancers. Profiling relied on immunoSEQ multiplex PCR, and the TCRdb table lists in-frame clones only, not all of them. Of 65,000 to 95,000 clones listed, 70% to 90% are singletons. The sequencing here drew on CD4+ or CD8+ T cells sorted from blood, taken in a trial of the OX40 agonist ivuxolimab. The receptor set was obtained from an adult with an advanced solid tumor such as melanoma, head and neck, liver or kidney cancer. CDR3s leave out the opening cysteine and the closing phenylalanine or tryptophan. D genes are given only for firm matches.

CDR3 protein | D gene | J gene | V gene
AIGRGNTEAF | . | TRBJ1-1 | TRBV10-3
ASSFNGWQETQY | . | TRBJ2-5 | TRBV28
ASSQDPGGYYTGELF | TRBD2 | TRBJ2-2 | TRBV4-2
ASRARGAAGNTIY | . | TRBJ1-3 | TRBV27
ASGEGHFYEQY | . | TRBJ2-7 | TRBV6-6
ASSSANTGELF | . | TRBJ2-2 | TRBV25-1
ASRPGGAEYEQY | TRBD2 | TRBJ2-7 | TRBV27
ASRGDGYEQY | . | TRBJ2-7 | TRBV2
ASSPQRDTGELF | . | TRBJ2-2 | TRBV11-3
ASSPDRAGGYT | TRBD1 | TRBJ1-2 | TRBV2
ASSSDTTGELETQY | TRBD1 | TRBJ2-5 | TRBV7-9
ASSVEPWTGDTYEQY | TRBD1 | TRBJ2-7 | TRBV9
ASSEIGKSGYT | . | TRBJ1-2 | TRBV2
ASSRIWTQGNEKLF | . | TRBJ1-4 | TRBV4-1
ASSFRLAGYNTQY | TRBD2 | TRBJ2-3 | TRBV7-2
ASSYGVEQY | . | TRBJ2-7 | TRBV6-1
ASNAQGVKLF | TRBD1 | TRBJ1-4 | TRBV2
ASSLKDSSTDTQY | . | TRBJ2-3 | TRBV7-7
ASSPWDLGTGYTGELF | TRBD1 | TRBJ2-2 | TRBV28
ASSLYTTGRNTEAF | . | TRBJ1-1 | TRBV27
AISELGVVTDTQY | . | TRBJ2-3 | TRBV10-3
ASVRVGQPQH | . | TRBJ1-5 | TRBV6-1
ASGLFFSEQY | . | TRBJ2-7 | TRBV6-1
ASSQTGQLNTEAF | TRBD1 | TRBJ1-1 | TRBV4-1
ASSLGLAGGTGTQY | TRBD2 | TRBJ2-5 | TRBV2
ASSLAGQGWGNTIY | TRBD1 | TRBJ1-3 | TRBV7-2
ASSLSRHNEQF | . | TRBJ2-1 | TRBV27
ASSPQLGVYGYT | . | TRBJ1-2 | TRBV19
AIGTEETQY | TRBD1 | TRBJ2-5 | TRBV6-6
AISERGGPEAF | TRBD1 | TRBJ1-1 | TRBV10-3
ASSSNRDAGELF | . | TRBJ2-2 | TRBV5-1
ASSLSDQPQH | . | TRBJ1-5 | TRBV28
ASSLQGGPYEQY | . | TRBJ2-7 | TRBV9
ASRTRWGASTDTQY | . | TRBJ2-3 | TRBV4-1
ASSDRRTGDEKLF | TRBD1 | TRBJ1-4 | TRBV6-1
ASSEALSTSGGHSYEQY | TRBD2 | TRBJ2-7 | TRBV2
ASSFRPTGYNEQF | . | TRBJ2-1 | TRBV27
ASSLDGNTIY | . | TRBJ1-3 | TRBV5-4
ASSFQGLSYEQY | . | TRBJ2-7 | TRBV2
ASGFRAQTEAF | . | TRBJ1-1 | TRBV12-5
ASSVGTGYNEQF | TRBD1 | TRBJ2-1 | TRBV5-1
ASRHGPGQGQQPQH | TRBD1 | TRBJ1-5 | TRBV2
ASSPSLIAEAF | . | TRBJ1-1 | TRBV27
ASSELATATNEKLF | . | TRBJ1-4 | TRBV10-1
ASTLGRGNYGYT | TRBD1 | TRBJ1-2 | TRBV28
ASSQGKYNEQF | . | TRBJ2-1 | TRBV6-1
ASSPQGLHEQY | . | TRBJ2-7 | TRBV11-2
ASSGSAETQY | . | TRBJ2-5 | TRBV11-1
ASSTGGGIGYT | . | TRBJ1-2 | TRBV5-1
ASSQAGISTDTQY | . | TRBJ2-3 | TRBV4-2
ASRYSDGNNSPLH | . | TRBJ1-6 | TRBV28
ASSWGWNEKLF | . | TRBJ1-4 | TRBV27
ASSYRTGTGNTIY | TRBD1 | TRBJ1-3 | TRBV6-5
ASSGLDRTSGNTIY | TRBD1 | TRBJ1-3 | TRBV7-9
ASHYGGNTEAF | . | TRBJ1-1 | TRBV6-5
ASSLGQGALGNQPQH | TRBD1 | TRBJ1-5 | TRBV19
ASSLDRGHTEAF | TRBD1 | TRBJ1-1 | TRBV5-1
ASSNSLGGMIYEQY | . | . | TRBV28
ASSPPEQDNPYEQY | . | TRBJ2-7 | TRBV18